These T cell receptor beta chains were read from a single sample in a study of shared clonotypes between healthy human individuals. Sequencing used immunoSEQ multiplex PCR; TCRdb keeps in-frame clones, though not all of them. This sample yields 2 million to 3 million clones, of which approximately 93% are seen a single time; 0.36% belongs to the top ten. Sequencing was done on a sample of naive CD4+ T cells from PBMCs. All receptors come from a man between 18 and 29 years old in good health. Some clones in this sample may be carry-over from other donors' samples. Each CDR3 is given with its conserved first and last residue. A D gene is named only where the DNA matches it firmly. Expanded clones are given a class, and other clones once, few, many or no size at all.

V gene: TRBV30; J gene: TRBJ1-5; clone size: few; D gene: -; CDR3 protein: CAWSVFGGNQPQHF; CDR3 DNA: TGTGCCTGGAGTGTATTCGGGGGGAATCAGCCCCAGCATTTT
V gene: TRBV28; J gene: TRBJ1-2; clone size: -; D gene: TRBD1; CDR3 protein: CASGYGIGTGGYGYTF; CDR3 DNA: TGTGCCAGCGGGTACGGCATCGGGACAGGGGGCTATGGCTACACCTTC
V gene: TRBV6-5; J gene: TRBJ2-3; clone size: -; D gene: TRBD2; CDR3 protein: CASSFQRGGTQYF; CDR3 DNA: TGTGCCAGCAGTTTCCAGCGGGGAGGTACGCAGTATTTT
V gene: TRBV7-9; J gene: TRBJ2-3; clone size: -; D gene: -; CDR3 protein: CASSLAGPSTDTQYF; CDR3 DNA: TGTGCCAGCAGCTTAGCGGGGCCGAGCACAGATACGCAGTATTTT
V gene: TRBV5-6; J gene: TRBJ2-1; clone size: -; D gene: TRBD2; CDR3 protein: CASRNWAEEGRVF; CDR3 DNA: TGTGCCAGCAGGAATTGGGCGGAAGAGGGGAGGGTCTTC
V gene: TRBV28; J gene: TRBJ1-6; clone size: -; D gene: -; CDR3 protein: CASVPGRPQDSYNSPLHF; CDR3 DNA: TGTGCCAGCGTACCGGGACGCCCCCAGGACTCCTATAATTCACCCCTCCACTTT
V gene: TRBV27; J gene: TRBJ1-2; clone size: -; D gene: -; CDR3 protein: CASSFLSGSVNYGYTF; CDR3 DNA: TGTGCCAGCAGTTTTTTGTCAGGGAGCGTTAACTATGGCTACACCTTC
V gene: TRBV6-5; J gene: TRBJ1-1; clone size: -; D gene: -; CDR3 protein: CASSYSITARNTEAFF; CDR3 DNA: TGTGCCAGCAGTTACTCTATCACAGCCAGGAACACTGAAGCTTTCTTT
V gene: TRBV7-3; J gene: TRBJ2-1; clone size: -; D gene: TRBD2; CDR3 protein: CASSLPGGPSNEQFF; CDR3 DNA: TGTGCCAGCAGCTTGCCGGGAGGGCCGTCGAATGAGCAGTTCTTC
V gene: TRBV5-1; J gene: TRBJ2-2; clone size: -; D gene: -; CDR3 protein: CASSLVANTGELFF; CDR3 DNA: TGCGCCAGCAGCTTGGTGGCGAACACCGGGGAGCTGTTTTTT
V gene: TRBV5-6; J gene: TRBJ1-6; clone size: -; D gene: -; CDR3 protein: CASSLEGNSPLHF; CDR3 DNA: TGTGCCAGCAGCTTGGAAGGGAATTCACCCCTCCACTTT